This passage covers 26 T cell receptor beta chains from one sample sequenced in a study of CD8 T cells in Susac syndrome. Reverse transcription of about 0.5 to 1 ug RNA used random hexamers. TCRdb itself ran the immunoSEQ multiplex PCR reads through MiXCR, one entry per CDR3 protein. The table lists some 450,000 distinct CDR3 sequences, about 85% of them singletons. The sequencing sample was made of CD8+ T cells from PBMCs. Receptors were obtained from a human donor with multiple sclerosis.

The CDR3 region has the DNA TGCGCCAGCAGCCAAGGGCAGGGGGCGCGGTTGGACGAGCAGTACTTC. It translates to CASSQGQGARLDEQYF. The chain joins TRBV4-1 to TRBJ2-7, with 8 bases fitting TRBD1. Trimming cost V 1 base and J 5 bases; bases outside gene matches: 10. Looked up from germline, CDR1 is MGHRA and CDR2 is YSYEKL. This CDR3 has 16 residues.

The genes are TRBV4-1 and TRBJ2-7, with 12 bases identical to TRBD2. The V gene's germline CDR1 is MGHRA and CDR2 YSYEKL. J gave up 1 base and V 1 base, and 2 bases lay outside the gene matches. The CDR3 extends over 16 amino acids. In DNA, the CDR3 is TGCGCCAGCAGCCAAGCACTAGCGGGAGGTTCCTACGAGCAGTACTTC. Its protein is CASSQALAGGSYEQYF.

The chain links TRBV19 to TRBJ2-6; 7 bases line up with TRBD1. This CDR3 has 15 residues. Trimming cost V 10 bases and J 0 bases; bases outside gene matches: 6. Germline assignment: CDR1 LNHDA and CDR2 SQIVND (reference sequence). CDR3 sequence (DNA): TGTGCCACCAGGACAGGCGGCTCTGGGGCCAACGTCCTGACTTTC. Translation: CATRTGGSGANVLTF.

The genes are TRBV4-1 and TRBJ2-7, with D perhaps TRBD2 (6 bases). The CDR3 contains 15 residues. CDR1 is MGHRA and CDR2 is YSYEKL in the germline V gene. V lost 0 bases, J lost 3 bases, and 12 bases lay in between. This CDR3 is CASSQESVEGYEQYF. The CDR3 DNA reads as TGCGCCAGCAGCCAAGAGAGTGTGGAGGGCTACGAGCAGTACTTC.

The J gene is TRBJ2-1, the V gene TRBV6-6; TRBD2 aligns across 8 bases. Per germline, CDR1 MNHNY and CDR2 SVGAGI (reference sequence). This CDR3 has 16 residues. V lost 2 bases, J lost 9 bases, and 12 bases stayed unmatched. Written as DNA, the CDR3 is TGTGCCAGCAGTTACAGTATTAGCGGGGTCCTCAGTGAGCAGTTCTTC. Amino acid sequence: CASSYSISGVLSEQFF.

This chain joins TRBV15 and TRBJ2-1, with D possibly matching TRBD2 (6 bases). The CDR3 runs 13 residues. V gave up 4 bases and J gave up 9 bases, with 13 bases separating them. Germline CDR1 is LNHNV and CDR2 is YYDKDF (reference sequence). CDR3 DNA: TGTGCCACCAGCACCGGTGGAGGGCTTGAGCAGTTCTTC. It codes for CATSTGGGLEQFF.

The chain combines TRBV12-3 or TRBV12-4 with TRBJ1-2, with 9 nucleotides matching TRBD1. The CDR3 covers 19 residues. The junction had 17 bases not matched to a gene; V was cut back by 6 bases and J by 0 bases. The CDR3 here is CASSNTLPGTGSANYGYTF. In DNA, the CDR3 is TGTGCCAGCAGCAACACCCTACCCGGGACAGGGTCTGCTAACTATGGCTACACCTTC.

The genes are TRBV12-3 or TRBV12-4 and TRBJ2-5, with 7 bases matching TRBD2. The CDR3 has 14 residues. The ends lost 6 bases at V and 4 bases at J; junction bases unmatched: 8. The CDR3 sequence: CASRPWTGGETQYF. The CDR3 bases are TGTGCCAGCAGACCATGGACGGGGGGAGAGACCCAGTACTTC.

The chain couples TRBV6-4 to TRBJ2-3; TRBD2 agrees at 13 bases. The trim removed 5 bases at V and 1 base at J, leaving 3 bases unmatched. The CDR3 sequence is 16 residues long. Germline loops: CDR1 MRHNA, CDR2 SNTAGT. Here the CDR3 reads CASSPTSGRGTDTQYF. Here the CDR3 DNA reads TGTGCCAGCAGTCCCACTAGCGGGAGGGGCACAGATACGCAGTATTTT.

Points on this clonotype: This CDR3 fails to terminate in the conserved phenylalanine or tryptophan, so it likely reflects a read error. V usage is TRBV5-4 and J usage is TRBJ2-7, with 10 bases matching TRBD2. CDR1 is SGHNT, CDR2 YYREEE, per germline (reference sequence). The CDR3 length is 12 residues. Trimming cost V 4 bases and J 6 bases; bases outside gene matches: 1. CDR3 nucleotides: TGTGCCAGCAGCAGCGGGGGGGCCGAGCAGTACCTC. This encodes CASSSGGAEQYL.

The V call is TRBV27, the J call TRBJ2-2, with no clear D. The V gene's germline CDR1 is MNHEY and CDR2 SMNVEV (reference sequence). The CDR3 totals 12 residues. V was trimmed by 3 bases and J by 6 bases, leaving 5 bases between them. The CDR3 region is CASSFPAGELFF. The CDR3 DNA is TGTGCCAGCAGTTTCCCAGCCGGGGAGCTGTTTTTT.

V is TRBV30 and J is TRBJ2-2; D remains unclear. The germline gives CDR1 GTSNPN, CDR2 SVGIG (reference sequence). Trimming shortened V by 1 base and J by 7 bases, and 4 bases separated the two germline ends. This CDR3 is built from 11 residues. The CDR3 DNA reads as TGTGCCTGGAGTGCTCTCGGGGAGCTGTTTTTT. It encodes CAWSALGELFF.

This clonotype is a singleton in its sample. The J gene is TRBJ1-2, the V gene TRBV10-3; D not resolved. Germline-derived CDR1 and CDR2 are ENHRY and SYGVKD. The CDR3 spans 11 residues. With 8 bases removed from V and 8 bases from J, the gap between germline ends came to 12 bases. The CDR3 DNA sequence: TGTGCCATCCGGGAGGCCGGCGGCTACACCTTC. Residues: CAIREAGGYTF.

This clonotype came up once. The genes are TRBV12-3 or TRBV12-4 and TRBJ2-7; TRBD1 matches at 12 bases. The CDR3 loop spans 17 amino acids. V dropped 5 bases and J dropped 1; count of bases not matched to a gene: 9. For the CDR3, the DNA is TGTGCCAGCAGTCAGGGACAGGGGGCTCTCCTGTCCTACGAGCAGTACTTC. It codes for CASSQGQGALLSYEQYF.

The rearrangement joins TRBV7-2 to TRBJ2-7; perhaps TRBD1 as D (5 bases). The CDR3 contains 14 residues. V dropped 5 bases and J dropped 4 bases, with 15 bases sitting between them. CDR1 is SGHTA and CDR2 is FQGNSA in the germline V gene. The CDR3 bases are TGTGCCAGCAGCCCTTGGGGCAGTGCTTACGAGCAGTACTTC. Translation: CASSPWGSAYEQYF.

This clonotype was observed once. The CDR3 sequence: CASSADTMNTEAFF. In DNA, the CDR3 is TGCGCCAGCAGCGCCGATACGATGAACACTGAAGCTTTCTTT. This chain links TRBV10-1 with TRBJ1-1, with D unclear. The CDR3 loop spans 14 amino acids. Germline V lookup: CDR1 WNHNN, CDR2 SYGVQD (reference sequence). V lost 6 bases and J lost 0, with 11 bases in between.

This clonotype was observed once. The J gene is TRBJ2-7, the V gene TRBV6-1; 7 bases fit TRBD1. V was clipped by 2 bases and J by 2 bases; unmatched bases: 9. CDR1 is MNHNS and CDR2 is SASEGT in the germline V gene. There are 16 residues in the CDR3. CDR3 in amino acids: CASSERIGTVTYEQYF. CDR3 nucleotides: TGTGCCAGCAGTGAAAGAATCGGGACAGTAACCTACGAGCAGTACTTC.

This clonotype was recorded only once. The rearrangement uses TRBV23-1 and TRBJ1-5; D gene unclear. TRBV23-1 is an open reading frame, and its role is uncertain. CDR3 length equals 12 residues. V gave up 2 bases and J gave up 7 bases, with 6 bases separating them. The CDR3 sequence: CASSQRPQPQHF. CDR3 DNA sequence: TGCGCCAGCAGTCAAAGGCCCCAGCCCCAGCATTTT.

This clonotype has more than one count but fewer than ten. The CDR3 loop is CASSSAVGKLFF. CDR3 sequence (DNA): TGTGCCAGCAGTTCCGCAGTCGGAAAACTGTTTTTT. V is TRBV6-1 and J is TRBJ1-4; D is ambiguous. Germline CDR1 MNHNS, CDR2 SASEGT. CDR3 length equals 12 residues. Trimming left V 5 bases short and J 10 bases short, with 11 bases between.

The chain recombines TRBV7-8 with TRBJ2-5; 14 bases are shared with TRBD2. The germline gives CDR1 SGHVS, CDR2 FQNEAQ. The CDR3 covers 20 residues. With 1 base clipped from V and 0 bases from J, the junction kept 10 bases outside the gene matches. The CDR3 region is CASSLVPLTSGGVYQETQYF. CDR3 sequence (DNA): TGTGCCAGCAGCTTAGTCCCCTTGACTAGCGGGGGGGTGTACCAAGAGACCCAGTACTTC.

This clonotype came up once. The chain links TRBV10-1 to TRBJ2-7, with D hard to call. Trimming removed 5 bases at V and 3 bases at J, with 14 bases between. The CDR3 sequence is 14 residues long. Germline CDR1 and CDR2: WNHNN and SYGVQD (reference sequence). CDR3 loop: CASSQDGPDYEQYF. CDR3 DNA sequence: TGCGCCAGCAGTCAGGACGGCCCAGACTACGAGCAGTACTTC.

In its sample, this clonotype was seen a few times. The J gene is TRBJ1-5, the V gene TRBV13, with a tentative D call TRBD1 (5 bases). With 5 bases removed from V and 4 bases from J, the gap between germline ends came to 9 bases. This CDR3 has 13 amino acids. Per germline, CDR1 PRHDT and CDR2 FYEKMQ (reference sequence). The DNA of the CDR3 is TGTGCCAGCAGCGCGGGGGGTAATCAGCCCCAGCATTTT. Its protein product is CASSAGGNQPQHF.

This chain links TRBV7-9 with TRBJ2-5; D might be TRBD1 or TRBD2, each matching 5 bases. This CDR3 has 15 residues. Germline CDR1 is SEHNR and CDR2 is FQNEAQ (reference sequence). The V end was cut by 1 base, the J end by 3 bases, with 12 bases between. The CDR3 loop reads CASSLGFVGEETQYF. In nucleotides, the CDR3 is TGTGCCAGCAGCTTAGGATTTGTGGGGGAAGAGACCCAGTACTTC. The entire variable domain, with the rest obtained from reference TRBV7-9 and TRBJ2-5, is as follows: DTGVSQNPRHKITKRGQNVTFRCDPISEHNRLYWYRQTLGQGPEFLTYFQNEAQLEKSRLLSDRFSAERPKGSFSTLEIQRTEQGDSAMYLCASSLGFVGEETQYFGPGTRLLVL.

The chain carries TRBV20-1 and TRBJ2-2; 9 nucleotides line up with TRBD2. Per germline, CDR1 DFQATT and CDR2 SNEGSKA (reference sequence). V trimming: 0 bases; J trimming: 4 bases; junction bases outside the gene matches: 12. The CDR3 totals 18 residues. CDR3 sequence (DNA): TGCAGTGCTAGAGATCCTATAATAGCGGGAGTCCGCACCGGGGAGCTGTTTTTT. Amino acid sequence: CSARDPIIAGVRTGELFF.

This clonotype occurred once. Since no conserved phenylalanine or tryptophan closes the CDR3, a read error is the likely cause. CDR3 in amino acids: CASSLSVNTEAFL. Written as DNA, the CDR3 is TGTGCCAGCAGCTTAAGTGTGAACACTGAAGCTTTCCTT. This rearrangement joins TRBV7-9 to TRBJ1-1; no reliable D call. CDR3 length equals 13 residues. CDR1 and CDR2 from the germline V gene are SEHNR and FQNEAQ (reference sequence). V was pared by 2 bases and J by 0 bases, with 4 bases between.

The genes are TRBV19 and TRBJ2-1, with 11 bases aligning to TRBD1. This CDR3 is built from 15 residues. V trimming: 3 bases; J trimming: 7 bases; junction bases outside the gene matches: 5. Germline-derived CDR1 and CDR2 are LNHDA and SQIVND (reference sequence). CDR3 amino acids: CASSMGQGVYNEQFF. The CDR3 DNA reads as TGTGCCAGTAGTATGGGACAGGGGGTGTATAATGAGCAGTTCTTC.